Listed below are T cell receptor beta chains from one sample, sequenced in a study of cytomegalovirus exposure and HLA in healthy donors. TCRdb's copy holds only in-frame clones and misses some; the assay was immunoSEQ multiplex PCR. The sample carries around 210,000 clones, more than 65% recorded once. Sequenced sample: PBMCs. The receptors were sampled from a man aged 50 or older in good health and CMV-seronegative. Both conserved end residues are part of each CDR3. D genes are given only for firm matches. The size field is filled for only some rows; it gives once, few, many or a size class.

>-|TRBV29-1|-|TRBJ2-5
CSVEGQQGGETQYF
TGCAGCGTTGAAGGGCAGCAGGGAGGAGAGACCCAGTACTTC
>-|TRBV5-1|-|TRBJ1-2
CASSYGPAGTTGYTF
TGCGCCAGCAGCTACGGTCCCGCGGGGACGACTGGCTACACCTTC
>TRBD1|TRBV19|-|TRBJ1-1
CATRGQGYTEAFF
TGTGCCACTAGGGGACAGGGATACACTGAAGCTTTCTTT
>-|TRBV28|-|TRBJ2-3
CASSLSPLFKAERPDTQYF
TGTGCCAGCAGTTTATCCCCTCTTTTTAAAGCGGAGCGACCAGATACGCAGTATTTT
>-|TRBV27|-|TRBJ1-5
CASSFGGVRNQPQHF
TGTGCCAGCAGTTTTGGGGGGGTCCGCAATCAGCCCCAGCATTTT
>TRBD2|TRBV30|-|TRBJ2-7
CAWAAGGYHEQYF
TGTGCCTGGGCAGCGGGAGGGTACCACGAGCAGTACTTC
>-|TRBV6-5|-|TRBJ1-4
CASSDAWEGEKLFF
TGTGCCAGCAGCGATGCGTGGGAGGGGGAAAAACTGTTTTTT
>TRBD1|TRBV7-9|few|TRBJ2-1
CASSRDRGLTAYDNEQFF
TGTGCCAGCAGTCGAGACAGGGGGCTAACAGCGTACGATAATGAGCAGTTCTTC
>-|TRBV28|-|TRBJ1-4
CASRPWTARTATNEKLFF
TGTGCCAGCAGACCCTGGACAGCGAGAACTGCAACTAATGAAAAACTGTTTTTT
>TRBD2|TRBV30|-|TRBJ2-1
CAWSRERGVAGPSYNEQFF
TGTGCCTGGAGCAGAGAACGGGGTGTAGCGGGACCCTCGTACAATGAGCAGTTCTTC
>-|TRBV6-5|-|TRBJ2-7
CASNPGRLGSYEQYF
TGTGCCAGCAACCCTGGGAGGCTAGGGTCTTACGAGCAGTACTTC
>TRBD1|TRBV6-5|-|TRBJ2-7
CASSYRGQGYEQYF
TGTGCCAGCAGTTACAGGGGACAGGGCTACGAGCAGTACTTC
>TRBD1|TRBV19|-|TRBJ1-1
CASSLRQGETEAFF
TGTGCCAGTAGTCTAAGACAGGGAGAGACTGAAGCCTTCTTT
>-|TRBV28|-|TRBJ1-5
CASSLITGGRGPSVSNQPQHF
TGTGCCAGCAGTCTCATCACCGGGGGGAGGGGACCAAGTGTTTCCAATCAGCCCCAGCATTTT
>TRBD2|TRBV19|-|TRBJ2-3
CASSIGRTSGGTDTQYF
TGTGCCAGTAGTATTGGTAGGACTAGCGGGGGCACAGATACGCAGTATTTT
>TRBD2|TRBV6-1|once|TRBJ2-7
CASSEPGLARNEQYF
TGTGCCAGCAGTGAGCCAGGACTAGCGAGGAACGAGCAGTACTTC
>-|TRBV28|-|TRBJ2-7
CASRKMRDEQYF
TGTGCCAGCAGGAAGATGAGGGACGAGCAGTACTTC
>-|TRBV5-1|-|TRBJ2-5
CASSLALQVQETQYF
TGCGCCAGCAGCTTGGCCCTCCAGGTCCAAGAGACCCAGTACTTC
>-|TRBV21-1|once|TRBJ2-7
CASSKVRVAGGYEQYF
TGTGCCAGCAGCAAAGTAAGAGTAGCGGGCGGTTACGAGCAGTACTTC
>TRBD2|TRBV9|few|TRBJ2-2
CASSVVASGGTGELFF
TGTGCCAGCAGCGTAGTGGCTAGCGGGGGCACCGGGGAGCTGTTTTTT
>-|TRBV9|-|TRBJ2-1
CASSPHPGGNEQFF
TGTGCCAGCAGCCCGCACCCTGGGGGGAATGAGCAGTTCTTC
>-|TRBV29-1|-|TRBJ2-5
CSVEPPLHMEETQYF
TGCAGCGTTGAACCCCCCCTACATATGGAGGAGACCCAGTACTTC
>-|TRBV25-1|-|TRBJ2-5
CASSEWTQETQYF
TGTGCCAGCAGTGAATGGACTCAAGAGACCCAGTACTTC
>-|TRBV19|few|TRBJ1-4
CATRQTADGEKLFF
TGTGCCACCAGACAGACCGCGGACGGTGAAAAACTGTTTTTT